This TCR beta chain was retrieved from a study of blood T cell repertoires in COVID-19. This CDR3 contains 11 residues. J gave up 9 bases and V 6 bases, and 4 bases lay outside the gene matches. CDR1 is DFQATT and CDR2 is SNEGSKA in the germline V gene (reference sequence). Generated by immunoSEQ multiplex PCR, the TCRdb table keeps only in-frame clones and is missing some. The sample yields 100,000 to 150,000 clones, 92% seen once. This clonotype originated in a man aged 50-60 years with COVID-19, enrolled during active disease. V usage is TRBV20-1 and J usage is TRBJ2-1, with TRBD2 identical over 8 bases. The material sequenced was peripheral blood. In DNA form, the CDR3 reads TGCAGTGCGGGACGGGGGGGTGAGCAGTTCTTC. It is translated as CSAGRGGEQFF.